This T cell receptor (beta chain) was identified during a study of vaccination effects on CD4 cells after COVID-19. Study-wide context: Viral peptide pool expansion of antigen-specific CD4+ T cells preceded sequencing in the ViraFEST assay. Samples taken from a few convalescent patients early and late after vaccination were obtained. Every well housed two million PBMC, which grew in culture alongside about 9 IU/ml IL-2 and approximately 10 ug/ml peptides. The study, taken as a whole, reports: Missing from the study were early post-infection timepoints, and its convalescent patients were few.

Subsequent to less than 13 days of culture, CD4+ T cells were isolated. This person's SARS-CoV-2 infection, confirmed by PCR, occurred between March and December 2020. BNT162b2 vaccine or mRNA-1273 vaccine was given to participants in two doses. V lost 3 bases, J lost 10 bases, and 22 bases stayed unmatched. CDR3 length: 19 amino acids. Germline values: CDR1 MGHRA, CDR2 YSYEKL. Points on this clone: The antigen remains undetermined.

Profiled with immunoSEQ multiplex PCR; TCRdb holds only in-frame clones, not every one. Of roughly 30,000 clones detected, about 75% appear once; the ten largest clones hold more than 6.5%. This sequence was found in a human donor who had a prior SARS-CoV-2 infection. The sample here was CD4+ T cells from PBMCs cultured without peptide, taken after COVID-19 vaccination. This sequence joins TRBV4-1 and TRBJ2-1, with TRBD2 matching over 9 bases. Written as DNA, the CDR3 is TGCGCCAGCAGCCACCCCGGGCTAGCGGGGACCCCCGGGTTGGGCGAGCAGTTCTTC. As protein: CASSHPGLAGTPGLGEQFF.